Below, 28 T cell receptor beta chains from the same sample are listed, as sequenced in a study of shared clonotypes between healthy human individuals. Generated by immunoSEQ multiplex PCR, the TCRdb table keeps only in-frame clones and is missing some. Here the sample spans about 2 million clones, about 95% being singletons. Terminally differentiated effector memory CD45RA+ cells were excluded from the naive CD8 cells, which were CD45RO-negative and positively selected for CCR7. Sequenced sample: naive CD8+ T cells sorted from blood. These receptors all come from a man aged 18 to 30 in good health.

This sequence joins TRBV25-1 and TRBJ1-1; no reliable D call. Trimming stripped 1 base from V and 0 bases from J, with 6 bases between. Germline CDR1 is MGHDK and CDR2 is SYGVNS. This CDR3 contains 14 residues. The CDR3 sequence: CASSEFELNTEAFF. CDR3 coding DNA: TGTGCCAGCAGTGAATTCGAGTTGAACACTGAAGCTTTCTTT.

V and J are TRBV18 and TRBJ2-7; 11 nucleotides line up with TRBD2. CDR3 length equals 14 residues. The V and J ends lost 4 bases and 5 bases, in that order; junction bases with no gene match: 4. Per the germline V gene, CDR1 is KGHSH and CDR2 is LQKENI. CDR3 amino acids: CASSLLAGDNEQYF. The CDR3 region has the DNA TGTGCCAGCTCACTACTAGCGGGGGATAACGAGCAGTACTTC.

The chain carries TRBV5-1 and TRBJ1-2; 8 nucleotides line up with TRBD1. CDR1 is SGHRS, CDR2 YFSETQ, per germline. This CDR3 has 16 residues. V lost 4 bases and J lost 6; bases outside the gene matches: 14. The CDR3 loop is CASSPTGQGLNHGYTF. Here the CDR3 DNA reads TGCGCCAGCAGCCCGACCGGACAGGGACTAAATCATGGCTACACCTTC.

This clone was seen a single time. The chain carries TRBV2 and TRBJ2-1, with no clear D. Germline values: CDR1 SNHLY, CDR2 FYNNEI. V lost 2 bases and J 0 bases, leaving 8 bases between the germline ends. The CDR3 length is 15 residues. The CDR3 reads CASSEKGYSYNEQFF. The DNA for the CDR3 is TGTGCCAGCAGTGAAAAGGGTTACTCCTACAATGAGCAGTTCTTC.

The chain combines TRBV5-6 with TRBJ1-5; D is possibly TRBD1 (6 bases). Between the trimmed V and J ends, which lost 0 bases and 4 bases, there was a span of 14 bases. CDR1 is SGHDT and CDR2 is YYEEEE in the germline V gene. This CDR3 has 16 residues. The CDR3 DNA reads TGTGCCAGCAGCTTGGGGCCGGGGGCCGTAAATCAGCCCCAGCATTTT. Amino acids: CASSLGPGAVNQPQHF.

The rearrangement joins TRBV7-9 to TRBJ1-1, with a possible D match to TRBD1 (5 bases). The CDR3 sequence is 13 residues long. From germline, CDR1 is SEHNR and CDR2 FQNEAQ (reference sequence). The DNA for the CDR3 is TGTGTCTCGATCGATGGGGGGAACACTGAAGCTTTCTTT. Translating it yields CVSIDGGNTEAFF.

As to this clone: This sequence may be a read error, since a much larger clone differs from it by one base. Other DNA sequences in this specimen translate into the identical CDR3. The chain joins TRBV7-2 to TRBJ2-7; D is uncertain. V was pared by 1 base and J by 3 bases, with 4 bases between. CDR3 length: 12 residues. From germline, CDR1 is SGHTA and CDR2 FQGNSA. Here the CDR3 DNA reads TGTGCCAGCAGCTTAGGGGACTACGAGCAGTACTTC. It is translated as CASSLGDYEQYF.

J is TRBJ2-1 and V is TRBV7-2, with TRBD2 identical over 7 bases. The germline CDR1 and CDR2 sequences are SGHTA and FQGNSA. The CDR3 runs to 14 residues. Trimming at V came to 4 bases and at J to 4 bases, leaving 4 bases not matched to a gene. CDR3 nucleotide sequence: TGTGCCAGCAGCTGGCTAGCGGATTACAATGAGCAGTTCTTC. Its protein is CASSWLADYNEQFF. Supplemented by reference TRBV7-2 and TRBJ2-1, the full variable domain reads GAGVSQSPSNKVTEKGKDVELRCDPISGHTALYWYRQSLGQGLEFLIYFQGNSAPDKSGLPSDRFSAERTGGSVSTLTIQRTQQEDSAVYLCASSWLADYNEQFFGPGTRLTVL.

The rearrangement links TRBV7-2 to TRBJ1-4; D not certain. Germline CDR1 is SGHTA and CDR2 is FQGNSA. CDR3 length: 14 residues. The V and J ends lost 5 bases and 4 bases respectively, with 11 bases between them. The chain's CDR3 is CASSRIGFNEKLFF. The CDR3 coding sequence is TGTGCCAGCAGCCGGATAGGGTTTAATGAAAAACTGTTTTTT.

This chain links TRBV21-1 with TRBJ2-5; TRBD1 was called by the table and not checked on the DNA. TRBV21-1 is an annotated pseudogene. The CDR3 length is 15 residues. The CDR3 DNA reads TGTGCCAGCAGCAAAGTGGGGCCCTACCAAGAGACCCAGTACTTC. Translation: CASSKVGPYQETQYF.

Remarks on this clone: The sample has other DNA sequences that encode this CDR3 too. The chain combines TRBV9 with TRBJ2-3; 9 nucleotides match TRBD2. The CDR3 runs to 15 residues. In germline, CDR1 is SGDLS, CDR2 YYNGEE. The J segment lost 0 bases and the V segment lost 3 bases, leaving 2 bases of the junction unmatched. DNA of the CDR3: TGTGCCAGCAGCGCCAGCGGGGGGAGCACAGATACGCAGTATTTT. This codes for CASSASGGSTDTQYF.

V gene TRBV27 combines with J gene TRBJ2-4, with D hard to call. CDR1 MNHEY and CDR2 SMNVEV come from the germline V gene (reference sequence). This CDR3 is 13 amino acids long. Trimming removed 2 bases at V and 6 bases at J, with 8 bases between. CDR3 amino acids: CASSLRDRNIQYF. CDR3 DNA: TGTGCCAGCAGTTTAAGGGATAGAAACATTCAGTACTTC.

This rearrangement joins TRBV6-5 to TRBJ1-2; D is perhaps TRBD1 (6 bases). The V gene's germline CDR1 is MNHEY and CDR2 SVGAGI. The CDR3 runs 14 residues. The V end was cut by 6 bases, the J end by 4 bases, with 15 bases between. The CDR3 nucleotides are TGTGCCAGCAGCTTCGGGGAGGGGGGCTATGGCTACACCTTC. Protein sequence: CASSFGEGGYGYTF.

The chain couples TRBV4-1 to TRBJ2-5, with 9 positions matching TRBD1. The germline V gene has CDR1 MGHRA and CDR2 YSYEKL. The CDR3 consists of 17 residues. Unmatched junction bases numbered 9, after V lost 3 bases and J lost 1 base. CDR3 amino acids: CASSHPKRDRAQETQYF. The DNA for the CDR3 is TGCGCCAGCAGCCATCCGAAGCGGGACAGGGCCCAAGAGACCCAGTACTTC.

This sequence joins TRBV5-1 and TRBJ2-5; 7 nucleotides align to TRBD2. This CDR3 comprises 17 residues. From germline, CDR1 is SGHRS and CDR2 YFSETQ. The junction had 10 bases not matched to a gene; V was cut back by 0 bases and J by 2 bases. The CDR3 loop reads CASSLEGSSGPQETQYF. The CDR3 DNA follows: TGCGCCAGCAGCTTGGAGGGGTCTAGCGGTCCTCAAGAGACCCAGTACTTC.

This chain connects TRBV7-9 to TRBJ2-7; 12 bases line up with TRBD2. The trim removed 5 bases at V and 2 bases at J, leaving 16 bases unmatched. CDR1 is SEHNR, CDR2 FQNEAQ, per germline (reference sequence). This CDR3 has 19 residues. CDR3 region: CASSHLAGGLKITTYEQYF. CDR3 coding DNA: TGTGCCAGCAGCCATCTAGCGGGGGGGCTCAAGATAACAACCTACGAGCAGTACTTC.

The rearrangement joins TRBV7-8 to TRBJ2-5, with TRBD2 as a possible D gene (6 bases). CDR1 and CDR2 from the germline V gene are SGHVS and FQNEAQ. This CDR3 contains 17 residues. The germline V and J ends were trimmed by 0 bases and 5 bases, with 19 bases remaining between them. Here the CDR3 DNA reads TGTGCCAGCAGCTTAGCGTTTTTTGGCGGGGAGCGGGAGACCCAGTACTTC. This translates into CASSLAFFGGERETQYF.

For this clone: This same CDR3 is encoded by further DNA sequences in the sample. The rearrangement links TRBV9 to TRBJ1-2, with D hard to call. Germline loops: CDR1 SGDLS, CDR2 YYNGEE. The CDR3 sequence is 13 residues long. V dropped 2 bases and J dropped 2 bases, with 7 bases sitting between them. CDR3 DNA: TGTGCCAGCAGCGTCGAGTGGAACTATGGCTACACCTTC. This translates into CASSVEWNYGYTF.

This clone showed up just once. The V call is TRBV10-3, the J call TRBJ2-2; D is unresolved. This CDR3 spans 15 amino acids. V gave up 8 bases and J gave up 1 base, with 14 bases separating them. Germline CDR1 ENHRY, CDR2 SYGVKD. CDR3 protein: CAIPTSPGNTGELFF. The CDR3 nucleotides read TGTGCCATCCCGACCTCTCCTGGGAACACCGGGGAGCTGTTTTTT.

This chain links TRBV7-9 with TRBJ1-4, with D possibly matching TRBD1 (6 bases). Germline values: CDR1 SEHNR, CDR2 FQNEAQ (reference sequence). Trimming removed 4 bases at V and 0 bases at J, with 9 bases between. CDR3 length: 15 residues. The CDR3 loop reads CASSWGAATNEKLFF. DNA for the CDR3: TGTGCCAGCAGCTGGGGGGCTGCAACTAATGAAAAACTGTTTTTT. Variable domain in full (rest from reference TRBV7-9 and TRBJ1-4): DTGVSQNPRHKITKRGQNVTFRCDPISEHNRLYWYRQTLGQGPEFLTYFQNEAQLEKSRLLSDRFSAERPKGSFSTLEIQRTEQGDSAMYLCASSWGAATNEKLFFGSGTQLSVL.

J is TRBJ2-1 and V is TRBV6-5; D is perhaps TRBD1 (5 bases). Germline-derived CDR1 and CDR2 are MNHEY and SVGAGI. This CDR3 has 12 residues. V lost 6 bases, J lost 9 bases, and 12 bases lay in between. This CDR3 reads CASSPGFGEQFF. In nucleotides, the CDR3 is TGTGCCAGCAGCCCAGGGTTCGGTGAGCAGTTCTTC.

The chain links TRBV27 to TRBJ2-7; D may correspond to TRBD1 or TRBD2 (5 bases each). Germline V gene data show CDR1 as MNHEY and CDR2 as SMNVEV (reference sequence). This CDR3 has 16 residues. Trimming cost V 0 bases and J 2 bases, with 14 bases left between them. The CDR3 loop reads CASSLSMGEYTYEQYF. Here the CDR3 DNA reads TGTGCCAGCAGTTTATCGATGGGGGAATATACCTACGAGCAGTACTTC.

On this clone: Within the sample, other DNA sequences also encode this same CDR3. CDR3 region: CASSLAGGHYEQYF. The CDR3 DNA reads as TGTGCCAGCAGCTTGGCCGGGGGCCACTACGAGCAGTACTTC. This sequence joins TRBV5-4 and TRBJ2-7; D could derive from TRBD1 or TRBD2 (6 bases each). V was clipped by 0 bases and J by 3 bases, with 10 bases between them. In germline, CDR1 is SGHNT, CDR2 YYREEE (reference sequence). This CDR3 is built from 14 residues.

As for this clone: Other nucleotide sequences from this sample produce the same CDR3. V is TRBV30 and J is TRBJ1-3; D ambiguous. Trimming left V 0 bases short and J 1 base short, with 4 bases between. The CDR3 spans 13 residues. Germline lookup yields CDR1 GTSNPN and CDR2 SVGIG (reference sequence). Here the CDR3 reads CAWSVGSGNTIYF. The DNA for the CDR3 is TGTGCCTGGAGTGTGGGTTCTGGAAACACCATATATTTT.

This chain connects TRBV28 to TRBJ1-5; TRBD1 matches at 7 bases. Germline CDR1 is MDHEN and CDR2 is SYDVKM. The CDR3 is made up of 11 amino acids. Germline trimming cut 6 bases from V and 15 bases from J; bases unmatched to any gene: 8. The CDR3 here is CASSHNRGPHF. CDR3 sequence (DNA): TGTGCCAGCAGCCATAACAGGGGTCCGCATTTT.

This clone was seen a few times. The CDR3 DNA follows: TGTGCCTGGGAGACAGGGAACACTGAAGCTTTCTTT. Protein product: CAWETGNTEAFF. J is TRBJ1-1 and V is TRBV30, with a weak D call TRBD1 (6 bases). This CDR3 has 12 amino acids. Germline V CDR1 and CDR2: GTSNPN, SVGIG (reference sequence). V lost 5 bases, J lost 1 base, and 8 bases lay in between.

CDR3: CASSEGSGADYGYTF. The CDR3 DNA is TGTGCCAGCAGTGAGGGGTCAGGGGCCGACTATGGCTACACCTTC. This chain links TRBV2 with TRBJ1-2; D might be TRBD1 (6 bases). The V gene lost 3 bases and the J gene lost 3 bases, with 14 bases spanning the gap. Germline assignment: CDR1 SNHLY and CDR2 FYNNEI. CDR3 length equals 15 residues.

V and J are TRBV7-8 and TRBJ2-1, with 9 bases aligning to TRBD2. J was trimmed by 1 base and V by 4 bases; bases with no gene match: 11. CDR1 and CDR2 from the germline V gene are SGHVS and FQNEAQ. CDR3 length equals 18 residues. The CDR3 bases are TGTGCCAGCAGCTCCCTGCTAGCGGGACTGTTATCCTACAATGAGCAGTTCTTC. This translates into CASSSLLAGLLSYNEQFF.